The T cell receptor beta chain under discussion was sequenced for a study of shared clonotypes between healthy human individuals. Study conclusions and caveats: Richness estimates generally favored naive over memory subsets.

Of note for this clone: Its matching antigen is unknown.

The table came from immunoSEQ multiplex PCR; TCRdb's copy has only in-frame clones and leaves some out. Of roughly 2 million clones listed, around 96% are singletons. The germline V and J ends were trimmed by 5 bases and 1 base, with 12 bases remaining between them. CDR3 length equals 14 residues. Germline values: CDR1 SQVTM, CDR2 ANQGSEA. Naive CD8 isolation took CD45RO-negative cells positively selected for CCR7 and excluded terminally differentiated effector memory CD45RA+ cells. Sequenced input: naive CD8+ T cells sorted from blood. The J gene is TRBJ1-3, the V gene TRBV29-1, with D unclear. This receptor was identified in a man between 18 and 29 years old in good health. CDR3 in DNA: TGCAGCGTTACCATTCGGGGTTCTGGAAACACCATATATTTT. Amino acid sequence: CSVTIRGSGNTIYF.